The 23 T cell receptor beta chains below all came from one sample that was sequenced in a study of monozygotic twins with inflammatory bowel disease (dated by TCRdb to between 2017 and 2020). Library generation was performed with 5' RACE. The listed sequencing device is Illumina HiSeq 2500. Each CDR3 protein sequence appears as one entry after TCRdb reprocessed the reads, and no DNA is included. The table of this sample itemizes approximately 160,000 distinct CDR3 sequences. About 8% of the sample is taken by the ten largest. The sequenced sample was blood. These receptors all come from a human donor with ulcerative colitis or Crohn's disease, or a healthy co-twin of an affected twin (not recorded which).

The V and J genes are TRBV30 and TRBJ2-7; the TRBD1 assignment by TCRdb is unverifiable without DNA. In germline, CDR1 is GTSNPN, CDR2 SVGIG (reference sequence). This CDR3 contains 15 residues. This CDR3 reads CAWSAPGTGTSEQYF.

The chain recombines TRBV24-1 with TRBJ2-5; TCRdb indicates TRBD1, and absent DNA this call remains unverified. The length of the CDR3 is 15 residues. Germline V gene lookup returns CDR1 KGHDR and CDR2 SFDVKD. Here the CDR3 reads CATRDYRDPQETQYF.

The chain employs TRBV15 and TRBJ1-1. The CDR3 spans 13 residues. The germline CDR1 and CDR2 sequences are LNHNV and YYDKDF (reference sequence). Here the CDR3 reads CATSTPPDSEAFF.

This sequence joins TRBV28 and TRBJ2-7; TCRdb picks TRBD1, but there is no DNA to check that call. The CDR3 length is 17 residues. Germline values: CDR1 MDHEN, CDR2 SYDVKM. CDR3: CASSLLLAGWGSYEQYF.

The chain recombines TRBV5-4 with TRBJ2-2. The CDR3 has 12 residues. Germline V lookup: CDR1 SGHNT, CDR2 YYREEE (reference sequence). CDR3 sequence reads: CASSLGPGELFF.

This chain connects TRBV6-1 to TRBJ2-3; there is no DNA to check the TCRdb D call of TRBD2. The CDR3 runs to 16 residues. Germline V lookup: CDR1 MNHNS, CDR2 SASEGT. CDR3 in amino acids: CASSRTSGAFTDTQYF.

The chain carries TRBV5-1 and TRBJ1-1. The CDR3 consists of 13 residues. CDR1 and CDR2 (germline): SGHRS, YFSETQ. This chain's CDR3 is CASSPRQNTEAFF.

The chain has TRBV4-2 and TRBJ2-1; the TRBD2 assignment by TCRdb is unverifiable without DNA. From germline, CDR1 is LGHNA and CDR2 YNFKEQ. The CDR3 length is 13 residues. The CDR3 protein is CASGSGGYNEQFF.

The V gene is TRBV25-1, the J gene TRBJ2-7; absent DNA, TCRdb's TRBD1 call cannot be checked. CDR3 length: 16 residues. From germline, CDR1 is MGHDK and CDR2 SYGVNS. CDR3 protein: CASSEYRRQGAYEQYF.

The chain recombines TRBV5-5 with TRBJ1-2; the D call of TRBD1 rests on TCRdb alone, since no DNA is present to check it. Germline lookup yields CDR1 SGHKS and CDR2 YYEKEE (reference sequence). The CDR3 is made up of 15 amino acids. The CDR3 protein is CASSFRGQGDYGYTF.

V is TRBV12-3 or TRBV12-4 and J is TRBJ2-3; TCRdb designates TRBD2, a call that cannot be tested without DNA. The CDR3 runs 15 residues. The CDR3: CASRATSGRVNTQYF.

The chain's CDR3 is CSAVRDSNTGELFF. V usage is TRBV20-1 and J usage is TRBJ2-2; with no DNA, the TCRdb D assignment of TRBD1 cannot be verified. The CDR3 runs to 14 residues. CDR1 and CDR2 (germline): DFQATT, SNEGSKA (reference sequence).

The chain combines TRBV7-9 with TRBJ1-4; TCRdb reports TRBD1, a call that lacks DNA to check it against. The CDR3 spans 16 residues. Germline V gene data show CDR1 as SEHNR and CDR2 as FQNEAQ (reference sequence). CDR3 residues: CASSLGTPKGNEKLFF. The full variable domain, with the rest looked up from reference TRBV7-9 and TRBJ1-4, is DTGVSQNPRHKITKRGQNVTFRCDPISEHNRLYWYRQTLGQGPEFLTYFQNEAQLEKSRLLSDRFSAERPKGSFSTLEIQRTEQGDSAMYLCASSLGTPKGNEKLFFGSGTQLSVL.

The genes are TRBV20-1 and TRBJ2-5; TCRdb selects TRBD1, and the lack of DNA leaves this call unchecked. Germline assignment: CDR1 DFQATT and CDR2 SNEGSKA (reference sequence). The length of the CDR3 is 13 residues. The CDR3 here is CSARDGTGETQYF.

The chain links TRBV5-5 to TRBJ1-2; TCRdb outputs TRBD1, but without DNA this stays unchecked. Per germline, CDR1 SGHKS and CDR2 YYEKEE (reference sequence). This CDR3 spans 15 amino acids. CDR3 region: CASSPGQGQNYGYTF.

The chain has TRBV2 and TRBJ1-1; lacking DNA, the TRBD1 call made by TCRdb goes unchecked. This CDR3 has 16 amino acids. Germline loops: CDR1 SNHLY, CDR2 FYNNEI. The CDR3 here is CASGGAGQAMNTEAFF.

The genes are TRBV6-5 and TRBJ2-5; TCRdb lists TRBD2, though no DNA is available to test this call. The CDR3 length is 17 residues. Germline CDR1 reads MNHEY; CDR2 reads SVGAGI. CDR3 residues: CASSSMTSGVWGETQYF.

This chain connects TRBV15 to TRBJ1-4; TCRdb picks TRBD1, but there is no DNA to check that call. The CDR3 sequence is 13 residues long. Germline V CDR1 and CDR2: LNHNV, YYDKDF (reference sequence). CDR3 region: CATTFDRVEKLFF. Full variable domain (outside the CDR3, taken from reference TRBV15 and TRBJ1-4): DAMVIQNPRYQVTQFGKPVTLSCSQTLNHNVMYWYQQKSSQAPKLLFHYYDKDFNNEADTPDNFQSRRPNTSFCFLDIRSPGLGDTAMYLCATTFDRVEKLFFGSGTQLSVL.

This chain's CDR3 is CASSPPGLAGVNEQFF. The rearrangement uses TRBV11-2 and TRBJ2-1; TCRdb names TRBD2, which stays unverified in the absence of DNA. The CDR3 length is 16 residues. Germline values: CDR1 SGHAT, CDR2 FQNNGV.

The rearrangement joins TRBV12-3 or TRBV12-4 to TRBJ1-1. This CDR3 has 15 residues. CDR3 sequence: CASSLYQGPNTEAFF.

The V and J genes are TRBV29-1 and TRBJ1-1; TCRdb indicates TRBD1, and absent DNA this call remains unverified. The V gene's germline CDR1 is SQVTM and CDR2 ANQGSEA. The CDR3 has 12 residues. CDR3 loop: CSVQGPELEAFF.

V and J are TRBV29-1 and TRBJ1-2; absent DNA, TCRdb's TRBD1 call cannot be checked. The CDR3 has 17 residues. Germline lookup yields CDR1 SQVTM and CDR2 ANQGSEA. CDR3 sequence reads: CSASKPAQGQFNYGYTF. Full variable domain (missing parts from reference TRBV29-1 and TRBJ1-2): SAVISQKPSRDICQRGTSLTIQCQVDSQVTMMFWYRQQPGQSLTLIATANQGSEATYESGFVIDKFPISRPNLTFSTLTVSNMSPEDSSIYLCSASKPAQGQFNYGYTFGSGTRLTVV.

The chain is built from TRBV14 and TRBJ2-7. This CDR3 comprises 11 residues. Germline V gene lookup returns CDR1 SGHDN and CDR2 FVKESK. The CDR3 sequence is CASSQFGEQYF.